These T cell receptor beta chains were read from a single sample in a study of blood T cell repertoires in COVID-19. Here immunoSEQ multiplex PCR was the method, and the copy in TCRdb shows in-frame clones only, minus some. The sample records roughly 200,000 clones, around 80% being singletons. Sequenced material: peripheral blood. Receptors originate from a woman in her 70s with acute or convalescent COVID-19. Both conserved end residues are part of each CDR3. Each record gives: V gene, CDR3 protein.

>TRBV7-8
CASSRGSSGTYNEQFF
>TRBV6-5
CASRTGGLGEKLFF
>TRBV25-1
CALQGRDSGNTIYF
>TRBV18
CASSSGRATYEQYF
>TRBV2
CASSEADRGTDTQYF
>TRBV5-4
CASSLVGTREETQYF
>TRBV6-5
CASSSTDSYGYTF
>TRBV15
CATSRKSGNEQFF
>TRBV19
CASLRGPDRVNTEAFF
>TRBV5-1
CASSLTSGLGTDTQYF
>TRBV6-5
CASRTYDSLVETQYF
>TRBV7-8
CASSLTGTTEAFF
>TRBV6-5
CASSLSAVNTEAFF
>TRBV7-2
CASSLAGASPETQYF
>TRBV2
CASEGRGSGTEAFF
>TRBV2
CASSAPREGGPDTQYF
>TRBV5-1
CASSYLGTLGVYEQYF
>TRBV15
CATSRTGYYNEQFF
>TRBV3-1/TRBV3-2
CASSQGTELQPQHF
>TRBV6-6
CASIGAAGGNTIYF
>TRBV30
CAWSVGGGLYGYTF
>TRBV29-1
CSERLDFNEQFF
>TRBV5-1
CASSPRQGFSYGYTF
>TRBV6-1
CASSASGSRYSYEQYF
>TRBV2
CASSEMSAGAGETQYF
>TRBV28
CASSLGASGSYEQYF
>TRBV5-1
CASSMGTSGSGETQYF
>TRBV11-2
CASSLDHGLFF
>TRBV6-5
CASSGTGGYEQYF
>TRBV2
CASSETAVVGGYTF
>TRBV9
CASSPRTGALGGYTF
>TRBV20-1
CSASSGDEQFF
>TRBV14
CASSQDLAGANVLTF
>TRBV18
CASSPNPDSPYEQYF
>TRBV2
CASSDSGTGPNTEAFF
>TRBV20-1
CSASAGGPVGELFF
>TRBV3-1/TRBV3-2
CASKNRANTEAFF
>TRBV5-1
CASSLAQGADYGYTF
>TRBV18
CASSKLLAGARYTQYF
>TRBV3-1/TRBV3-2
CASSRLSTEAFF